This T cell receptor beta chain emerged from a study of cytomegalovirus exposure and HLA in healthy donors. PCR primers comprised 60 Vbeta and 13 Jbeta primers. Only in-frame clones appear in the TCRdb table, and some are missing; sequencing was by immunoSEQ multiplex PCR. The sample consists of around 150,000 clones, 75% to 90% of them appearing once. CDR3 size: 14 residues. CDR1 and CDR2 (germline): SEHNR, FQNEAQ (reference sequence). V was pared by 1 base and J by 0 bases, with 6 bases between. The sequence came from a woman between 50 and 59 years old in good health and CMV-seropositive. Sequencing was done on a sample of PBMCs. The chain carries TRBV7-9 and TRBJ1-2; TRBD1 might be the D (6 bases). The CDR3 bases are TGTGCCAGCAGCTTAGGACAGGCTAACTATGGCTACACCTTC. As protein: CASSLGQANYGYTF.